These 23 T cell receptor beta chains share one sample of origin, sequenced in a study of T cell responses to AZD1222 COVID-19 vaccine. The assay was immunoSEQ multiplex PCR, and TCRdb's table has in-frame clones only and misses some. Here the sample spans 60,000 to 95,000 clones, roughly 84% being singletons. Here the sequenced sample was peripheral blood, taken 28 days after the second AZD1222 dose. Source of these receptors: an adult who received the AZD1222 COVID-19 vaccine.

This clone was counted once. This rearrangement joins TRBV18 to TRBJ1-1; D is unclear. Trimming shortened V by 0 bases and J by 1 base, and 9 bases separated the two germline ends. Germline loops: CDR1 KGHSH, CDR2 LQKENI. This CDR3 spans 15 amino acids. The CDR3 DNA reads as TGTGCCAGCTCACCACCAGACTTGGGGAACACTGAAGCTTTCTTT. This gives the protein CASSPPDLGNTEAFF.

This chain connects TRBV2 to TRBJ1-6; D remains unclear. The CDR3 is 18 amino acids. V lost 4 bases and J lost 0, with 16 bases in between. The germline V gene has CDR1 SNHLY and CDR2 FYNNEI. This chain's CDR3 is CASSVRFAGGSYNSPLHF. For the CDR3, the DNA is TGTGCCAGCAGTGTAAGGTTCGCCGGCGGCTCCTATAATTCACCCCTCCACTTT. Full variable domain (remainder filled in from reference TRBV2 and TRBJ1-6): EPEVTQTPSHQVTQMGQEVILRCVPISNHLYFYWYRQILGQKVEFLVSFYNNEISEKSEIFDDQFSVERPDGSNFTLKIRSTKLEDSAMYFCASSVRFAGGSYNSPLHFGNGTRLTVT.

This clone was recorded once. The chain recombines TRBV4-2 with TRBJ1-4, with a weak D call TRBD1 (6 bases). V gave up 4 bases and J gave up 0 bases, with 21 bases separating them. Germline V lookup: CDR1 LGHNA, CDR2 YNFKEQ. The CDR3 length is 19 residues. The CDR3 DNA reads as TGTGCCAGCAGCCCGTTAATCTACAGGGCGCTAACAACTAATGAAAAACTGTTTTTT. It codes for CASSPLIYRALTTNEKLFF.

V and J are TRBV7-9 and TRBJ2-7; no definite D call. The V end lost 4 bases, the J end lost 2 bases, and 12 bases lay between the germline ends. This CDR3 has 14 amino acids. Per the germline V gene, CDR1 is SEHNR and CDR2 is FQNEAQ (reference sequence). CDR3: CASSSPGRAYEQYF. In DNA, the CDR3 is TGTGCCAGCAGCTCCCCCGGCAGAGCCTACGAGCAGTACTTC.

This chain connects TRBV6-5 to TRBJ1-5; maybe TRBD1 (6 bases). V lost 0 bases, J lost 7 bases, and 13 bases lay in between. This CDR3 has 15 residues. Germline CDR1 reads MNHEY; CDR2 reads SVGAGI. The CDR3, as DNA: TGTGCCAGCAGTTACTCCCAGGGGAGGGGGCAGCCCCAGCATTTT. It encodes CASSYSQGRGQPQHF.

The chain employs TRBV6-1 and TRBJ1-5; tentative D call: TRBD1 (6 bases). CDR3 length: 15 residues. Germline loops: CDR1 MNHNS, CDR2 SASEGT. Trimming removed 1 base at V and 6 bases at J, with 13 bases between. CDR3 coding DNA: TGTGCCAGCAGTGAAGGAGCAGGGGAGGGTCAGCCCCAGCATTTT. Protein product: CASSEGAGEGQPQHF.

The V gene is TRBV5-1, the J gene TRBJ2-1; 7 bases fit TRBD2. V lost 4 bases, J lost 2 bases, and 3 bases stayed unmatched. CDR1 SGHRS and CDR2 YFSETQ come from the germline V gene. The CDR3 contains 14 residues. The CDR3 sequence: CASSAAGAYNEQFF. The CDR3 DNA is TGCGCCAGCAGCGCGGCGGGGGCCTACAATGAGCAGTTCTTC. Using reference TRBV5-1 and TRBJ2-1 for the parts outside the CDR3, the full variable domain is KAGVTQTPRYLIKTRGQQVTLSCSPISGHRSVSWYQQTPGQGLQFLFEYFSETQRNKGNFPGRFSGRQFSNSRSEMNVSTLELGDSALYLCASSAAGAYNEQFFGPGTRLTVL.

The rearrangement uses TRBV4-2 and TRBJ2-1; 13 nucleotides agree with TRBD2. CDR1 is LGHNA and CDR2 is YNFKEQ in the germline V gene. This CDR3 contains 18 residues. V lost 2 bases, J lost 9 bases, and 13 bases stayed unmatched. The CDR3 DNA follows: TGTGCCAGCAGCCAACGACTAGCGGGGGGTGGGATGGATGGTGAGCAGTTCTTC. Translation gives CASSQRLAGGGMDGEQFF.

The chain couples TRBV4-1 to TRBJ1-5; TRBD1 might be the D (5 bases). Between the trimmed V and J ends, which lost 4 bases and 2 bases, there was a span of 9 bases. Germline CDR1 reads MGHRA; CDR2 reads YSYEKL. The CDR3 is made up of 14 amino acids. The CDR3 nucleotides are TGCGCCAGCAGCCCGCCGACAGGCAATCAGCCCCAGCATTTT. Protein: CASSPPTGNQPQHF.

The J gene is TRBJ1-2, the V gene TRBV4-1; tentatively, D is TRBD1 (6 bases). This CDR3 region has 14 residues. Germline loops: CDR1 MGHRA, CDR2 YSYEKL. Deletions cut 1 base from V and 8 bases from J, with 14 bases between. The CDR3 DNA reads as TGCGCCAGCAGCCAAGGGACAGCAGGTTCGGGCTACACCTTC. Translating it yields CASSQGTAGSGYTF.

The CDR3 DNA follows: TGTGCCAGCAGTTTCCTAGCGGGAGATTATAATTCACCCCTCCACTTT. It translates to CASSFLAGDYNSPLHF. The rearrangement uses TRBV6-5 and TRBJ1-6; D ambiguous. This CDR3 is built from 16 residues. Trimming pared 4 bases from V and 4 bases from J, leaving 14 bases between. Germline V gives CDR1 MNHEY, CDR2 SVGAGI.

This chain uses TRBV7-9 with TRBJ1-1; a weak D match, TRBD1 (5 bases). This CDR3 is 13 amino acids long. V dropped 3 bases and J dropped 4 bases, with 9 bases sitting between them. Germline CDR1 and CDR2: SEHNR and FQNEAQ (reference sequence). The CDR3 region is CASSLQGSTEAFF. For the CDR3, the DNA is TGTGCCAGCAGCTTGCAGGGATCCACTGAAGCTTTCTTT.

The gene calls are TRBV28 and TRBJ1-5; 7 bases map to TRBD1. V was pared by 6 bases and J by 4 bases, with 9 bases of the junction left unmatched. Germline loops: CDR1 MDHEN, CDR2 SYDVKM. The CDR3 has 15 residues. The CDR3 reads CASRAPQGKNQPQHF. For the CDR3, the DNA is TGTGCCAGCAGGGCCCCACAGGGGAAGAATCAGCCCCAGCATTTT.

This sequence joins TRBV5-4 and TRBJ2-1, with 8 bases lining up with TRBD2. Per the germline V gene, CDR1 is SGHNT and CDR2 is YYREEE (reference sequence). This CDR3 spans 14 amino acids. Losses at the gene ends were 4 bases for V and 3 bases for J; bases not matched to a gene: 3. The CDR3 sequence: CASSPGGGYNEQFF. CDR3 bases: TGTGCCAGCAGCCCCGGGGGGGGCTACAATGAGCAGTTCTTC.

This clone was detected only a few times. The rearrangement joins TRBV2 to TRBJ1-2, with no clear D. With 8 bases removed from V and 3 bases from J, the gap between germline ends came to 4 bases. This CDR3 has 10 residues. Germline V gene data show CDR1 as SNHLY and CDR2 as FYNNEI. The CDR3 reads CASGDYGYTF. The CDR3, as DNA: TGTGCCAGCGGGGACTATGGCTACACCTTC.

The rearrangement joins TRBV7-9 to TRBJ2-7, with 8 bases lining up with TRBD2. The CDR3 extends over 14 amino acids. Germline-derived CDR1 and CDR2 are SEHNR and FQNEAQ (reference sequence). Trimming took 6 bases from V and 1 from J; bases not matched to a gene: 5. The CDR3 sequence is CASSSLAASYEQYF. CDR3 DNA sequence: TGTGCCAGCAGTTCACTAGCGGCGTCCTACGAGCAGTACTTC. Full variable domain (outside the CDR3, taken from reference TRBV7-9 and TRBJ2-7): DTGVSQNPRHKITKRGQNVTFRCDPISEHNRLYWYRQTLGQGPEFLTYFQNEAQLEKSRLLSDRFSAERPKGSFSTLEIQRTEQGDSAMYLCASSSLAASYEQYFGPGTRLTVT.

This clone was counted once. The chain links TRBV5-1 to TRBJ1-6; D gene uncertain. The CDR3 totals 15 residues. V lost 0 bases, J lost 5 bases, and 9 bases lay in between. Germline V gene sequence: CDR1 SGHRS, CDR2 YFSETQ. Here the CDR3 reads CASSLVSGDNSPLHF. CDR3 in DNA: TGCGCCAGCAGCTTGGTGTCAGGCGATAATTCACCCCTCCACTTT.

The chain has TRBV12-3 or TRBV12-4 and TRBJ2-7; D assignment may be TRBD1 or TRBD2 (5 bases each). The V and J ends lost 2 bases and 5 bases respectively, with 10 bases between them. This CDR3 has 13 residues. The CDR3 DNA follows: TGTGCCAGCAGTTTATCAGGGAGCGACGAGCAGTACTTC. Protein sequence: CASSLSGSDEQYF.

The chain joins TRBV19 to TRBJ1-5; 9 nucleotides line up with TRBD1. Germline V lookup: CDR1 LNHDA, CDR2 SQIVND (reference sequence). V gave up 6 bases and J gave up 5 bases; unmatched junction bases: 11. This CDR3 is built from 16 residues. This CDR3 reads CASSGQGLYDDQPQHF. The CDR3, as DNA: TGTGCCAGTAGCGGACAGGGGCTGTATGATGATCAGCCCCAGCATTTT.

This clone was picked up a small number of times. The V and J genes are TRBV25-1 and TRBJ2-7, with 7 bases lining up with TRBD2. Unmatched junction bases numbered 0, after V lost 5 bases and J lost 5 bases. The CDR3 is 11 residues long. CDR1 MGHDK and CDR2 SYGVNS come from the germline V gene. Here the CDR3 DNA reads TGTGCCAGCAGTCGGGAGGACGAGCAGTACTTC. Its protein is CASSREDEQYF.

This rearrangement joins TRBV7-2 to TRBJ1-1, with 11 bases lining up with TRBD1. Unmatched junction bases numbered 9, after V lost 11 bases and J lost 4 bases. The CDR3 runs to 14 residues. Germline loops: CDR1 SGHTA, CDR2 FQGNSA. The CDR3 sequence: CASRRGTGGTEAFF. The CDR3 nucleotides read TGTGCCTCTCGGCGTGGGACAGGGGGCACTGAAGCTTTCTTT.

V usage is TRBV19 and J usage is TRBJ1-2; D perhaps matches TRBD1 (5 bases). Per the germline V gene, CDR1 is LNHDA and CDR2 is SQIVND (reference sequence). V was pared by 5 bases and J by 8 bases, with 15 bases between. The CDR3 is 13 residues long. The CDR3 nucleotides read TGTGCCAGTAGTCCGGGGGGAGTGAAGGGCTACACCTTC. Translated, it gives CASSPGGVKGYTF.

The rearrangement joins TRBV19 to TRBJ1-4; D is ambiguous. This CDR3 is built from 14 residues. Germline assignment: CDR1 LNHDA and CDR2 SQIVND (reference sequence). Between the trimmed V and J ends, which lost 7 bases and 4 bases, there was a span of 13 bases. The CDR3 spells CASTLDRLNEKLFF. In DNA, the CDR3 is TGTGCCAGTACCTTGGACCGCCTTAATGAAAAACTGTTTTTT.